The clone carrying this T cell receptor beta chain was seen only a few times. Its antigen is unknown. A second about 7 to 11 cycle PCR used barcoded and J-beta primers. TCRdb processed the 5' RACE reads anew with MiXCR; each CDR3 protein has one entry. Of approximately 1.5 million distinct CDR3 sequences listed, approximately 42% are singletons. This record comes from a study of blood T cells in healthy people across ages. Trimming removed 2 bases at V and 0 bases at J, with 8 bases between. Germline V gene sequence: CDR1 SNHLY, CDR2 FYNNEI. The CDR3 totals 15 residues. Findings and caveats of the study: PBMCs went unsorted, and a conclusive naive versus antigen-experienced comparison was therefore prevented. Per million T cells, TCR beta diversity dropped roughly linearly as age increased. Expanded clonotype shifts may have been confounded, as the donors had an unknown CMV status.

The V and J genes are TRBV2 and TRBJ1-5; D gene uncertain. The TCR was taken from a woman aged 18-29 years in good health. Material: blood. CDR3 sequence reads: CASSEQDNSNQPQHF. The CDR3, as DNA: TGTGCCAGCAGTGAACAGGATAATAGCAATCAGCCCCAGCATTTT.